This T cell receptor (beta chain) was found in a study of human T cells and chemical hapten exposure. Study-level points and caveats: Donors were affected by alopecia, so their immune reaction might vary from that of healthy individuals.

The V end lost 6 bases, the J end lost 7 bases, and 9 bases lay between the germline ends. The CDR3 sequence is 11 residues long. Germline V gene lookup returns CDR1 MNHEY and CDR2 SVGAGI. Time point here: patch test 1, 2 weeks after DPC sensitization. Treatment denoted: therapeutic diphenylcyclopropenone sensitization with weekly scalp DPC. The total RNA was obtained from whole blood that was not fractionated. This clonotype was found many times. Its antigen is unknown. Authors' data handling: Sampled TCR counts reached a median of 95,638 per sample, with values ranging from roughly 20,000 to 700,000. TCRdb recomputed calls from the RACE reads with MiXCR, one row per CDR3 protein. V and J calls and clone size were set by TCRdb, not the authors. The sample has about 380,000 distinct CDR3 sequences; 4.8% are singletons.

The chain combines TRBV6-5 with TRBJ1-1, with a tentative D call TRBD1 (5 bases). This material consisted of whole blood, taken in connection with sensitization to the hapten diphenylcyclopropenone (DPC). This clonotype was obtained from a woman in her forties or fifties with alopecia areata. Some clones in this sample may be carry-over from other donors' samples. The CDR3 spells CASRSQGEAFF. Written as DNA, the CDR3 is TGTGCCAGCAGGAGTCAGGGTGAAGCTTTCTTT.